These 22 T cell receptor beta chains share one sample of origin, sequenced in a study of OX40 agonist ivuxolimab in advanced cancers. Libraries were prepared by immunoSEQ multiplex PCR; TCRdb keeps only in-frame clonotypes and omits some of them. The table lists fewer than 95,000 clones, approximately 90% of them singletons, with about 7.7% in the top ten. This specimen was CD4+ or CD8+ T cells sorted from blood, taken in a trial of the OX40 agonist ivuxolimab. The source is an adult with an advanced solid tumor such as melanoma, head and neck, liver or kidney cancer.

The V gene is TRBV4-1, the J gene TRBJ1-1; possibly TRBD1 for D (6 bases). Germline CDR1 is MGHRA and CDR2 is YSYEKL. The V end lost 1 base, the J end lost 6 bases, and 18 bases lay between the germline ends. CDR3 length equals 16 residues. In DNA, the CDR3 is TGCGCCAGCAGCCAAGTGACTGGGGGCGTCTTCGCTGAAGCTTTCTTT. It codes for CASSQVTGGVFAEAFF.

The CDR3 spells CASTRTSGRTDTQYF. For the CDR3, the DNA is TGTGCCAGCACCAGGACTAGCGGGCGCACAGATACGCAGTATTTT. V is TRBV9 and J is TRBJ2-3; the match to TRBD2 covers 11 bases. The CDR3 runs 15 residues. The V and J ends lost 6 bases and 1 base, in that order; junction bases with no gene match: 4. The germline CDR1 and CDR2 sequences are SGDLS and YYNGEE.

This clone was found a few times. The J gene is TRBJ2-1, the V gene TRBV27, with D perhaps matching TRBD1 or TRBD2 (6 bases each). V lost 5 bases and J 4 bases, leaving 15 bases between the germline ends. The CDR3 sequence is 15 residues long. In germline, CDR1 is MNHEY, CDR2 SMNVEV (reference sequence). The CDR3 loop is CASSQQGTGYNEQFF. In DNA, the CDR3 is TGTGCCAGCAGTCAGCAGGGGACTGGTTACAATGAGCAGTTCTTC.

A single count supports this clone. The chain uses TRBV7-9 and TRBJ2-1, with 9 bases aligning to TRBD2. The V gene end was trimmed by 1 base and the J gene end by 6 bases; junction bases not matched to a gene: 7. The length of the CDR3 is 16 residues. Germline CDR1 reads SEHNR; CDR2 reads FQNEAQ (reference sequence). CDR3 loop: CASSLEASGDFNEQFF. The CDR3 DNA follows: TGTGCCAGCAGCTTAGAGGCTAGCGGGGACTTCAATGAGCAGTTCTTC.

The gene calls are TRBV27 and TRBJ2-1, with D perhaps being TRBD1 or TRBD2 (6 bases each). Germline V gene data show CDR1 as MNHEY and CDR2 as SMNVEV (reference sequence). CDR3 size: 14 residues. V lost 2 bases and J 8 bases, leaving 13 bases between the germline ends. CDR3 amino acids: CASSLPGRGHEQFF. For the CDR3, the DNA is TGTGCCAGCAGTTTACCGGGACGGGGGCATGAGCAGTTCTTC.

The chain employs TRBV10-1 and TRBJ2-3; D gene ambiguous. The CDR3 sequence is 12 residues long. The germline V gene encodes CDR1 WNHNN and CDR2 SYGVQD (reference sequence). V was clipped by 4 bases and J by 3 bases, with 5 bases between them. The CDR3 loop is CASSVGTDTQYF. As DNA, the CDR3 is TGCGCCAGCAGTGTAGGGACAGATACGCAGTATTTT.

The chain is built from TRBV7-9 and TRBJ2-7; 9 bases agree with TRBD2. The CDR3 totals 15 residues. Germline trimming cut 3 bases from V and 2 bases from J; bases unmatched to any gene: 5. Germline V gene lookup returns CDR1 SEHNR and CDR2 FQNEAQ (reference sequence). The CDR3 here is CASSFSSGVTYEQYF. In nucleotides, the CDR3 is TGTGCCAGCAGCTTTTCTAGCGGGGTTACCTACGAGCAGTACTTC.

The chain combines TRBV29-1 with TRBJ2-1, with D maybe TRBD2 (7 bases). This CDR3 region has 15 residues. V shed 0 bases and J shed 7 bases, with 16 bases lying between them. CDR1 and CDR2 from the germline V gene are SQVTM and ANQGSEA. This CDR3 reads CSVEDVEGGGNEQFF. The CDR3 region has the DNA TGCAGCGTTGAAGATGTCGAGGGAGGGGGTAATGAGCAGTTCTTC.

The chain links TRBV5-1 to TRBJ1-1, with D perhaps matching TRBD1 (6 bases). CDR3 length equals 17 residues. The germline V gene encodes CDR1 SGHRS and CDR2 YFSETQ. V was clipped by 0 bases and J by 0 bases, with 15 bases between them. The CDR3 DNA is TGCGCCAGCAGCTTGGCCTGGACAGACCCTATGAACACTGAAGCTTTCTTT. As protein: CASSLAWTDPMNTEAFF. The full variable domain, its missing parts supplied by reference TRBV5-1 and TRBJ1-1, is KAGVTQTPRYLIKTRGQQVTLSCSPISGHRSVSWYQQTPGQGLQFLFEYFSETQRNKGNFPGRFSGRQFSNSRSEMNVSTLELGDSALYLCASSLAWTDPMNTEAFFGQGTRLTVV.

This clone came up once. This CDR3 is also generated by other DNA sequences in the sample. The CDR3 DNA is TGCAGTGCTAGGGAGTACGAGCAGTACTTC. Amino acids: CSAREYEQYF. The rearrangement joins TRBV20-1 to TRBJ2-7; D not resolved. CDR3 length: 10 residues. The ends were cut back, 3 bases at V and 4 bases at J, with 4 bases in the middle. CDR1 is DFQATT and CDR2 is SNEGSKA in the germline V gene (reference sequence).

The genes are TRBV7-3 and TRBJ2-5; no clear D. CDR1 and CDR2 from the germline V gene are SGHTA and FQGTGA. There are 14 residues in the CDR3. V lost 2 bases and J lost 1, with 8 bases in between. In nucleotides, the CDR3 is TGTGCCAGCAGCTTAGGTTCCAGCCAAGAGACCCAGTACTTC. This translates into CASSLGSSQETQYF.

This clone was observed a few times. The chain joins TRBV10-1 to TRBJ2-7; no definite D call. V was shortened by 0 bases and J by 6 bases, with 18 bases between the two germline ends. The CDR3 spans 16 residues. Germline V lookup: CDR1 WNHNN, CDR2 SYGVQD (reference sequence). The CDR3 spells CASSESTRALVSEQYF. Here the CDR3 DNA reads TGCGCCAGCAGTGAGTCGACTCGAGCCTTGGTGAGCGAGCAGTACTTC.

This clone was seen only once. The chain links TRBV7-2 to TRBJ1-1, with 8 bases fitting TRBD1. V trimming: 9 bases; J trimming: 1 base; junction bases outside the gene matches: 4. Germline-derived CDR1 and CDR2 are SGHTA and FQGNSA. The length of the CDR3 is 13 residues. The CDR3 sequence is CASRQGTNTEAFF. In DNA form, the CDR3 reads TGTGCCAGTCGACAGGGGACGAACACTGAAGCTTTCTTT.

CDR3 sequence (DNA): TGTGCCAGCAGTACGGACAGAACCTATGGCTACACCTTC. Translated: CASSTDRTYGYTF. The chain is built from TRBV28 and TRBJ1-2, with D possibly matching TRBD1 (6 bases). CDR1 is MDHEN and CDR2 is SYDVKM in the germline V gene. The CDR3 sequence is 13 residues long. The V and J ends lost 5 bases and 4 bases respectively, with 11 bases between them.

This clone is medium-sized in the sample. J is TRBJ2-1 and V is TRBV9; D is perhaps TRBD2 (6 bases). The germline gives CDR1 SGDLS, CDR2 YYNGEE. There are 15 residues in the CDR3. The V and J ends lost 3 bases and 7 bases respectively, with 17 bases between them. The CDR3 region has the DNA TGTGCCAGCAGCGCTTCCGGGGGAGTATTGAATGAGCAGTTCTTC. This translates into CASSASGGVLNEQFF.

The chain combines TRBV2 with TRBJ2-3; perhaps TRBD2 as D (5 bases). Germline values: CDR1 SNHLY, CDR2 FYNNEI. The CDR3 totals 14 residues. V dropped 0 bases and J dropped 6 bases, with 10 bases sitting between them. The CDR3 reads CASSEALQRDTQYF. The CDR3 nucleotides are TGTGCCAGCAGTGAAGCGCTTCAGCGGGATACGCAGTATTTT.

The chain joins TRBV11-2 to TRBJ2-7, with no clear D. In germline, CDR1 is SGHAT, CDR2 FQNNGV. Trimming pared 5 bases from V and 0 bases from J, leaving 11 bases between. This CDR3 spans 14 amino acids. CDR3 sequence reads: CASSPRQFSYEQYF. The DNA of the CDR3 is TGTGCCAGCAGCCCTCGTCAGTTCTCCTACGAGCAGTACTTC.

This rearrangement joins TRBV6-4 to TRBJ2-3; 12 bases align to TRBD2. The CDR3 consists of 16 residues. CDR1 and CDR2 (germline): MRHNA, SNTAGT. After removal of 5 bases from V and 6 bases from J, the junction contained 9 bases not matched to a gene. CDR3 region: CASSPSLAGGADTQYF. CDR3 bases: TGTGCCAGCAGTCCTTCACTAGCGGGAGGAGCCGATACGCAGTATTTT.

V gene TRBV5-4 combines with J gene TRBJ2-3, with D perhaps TRBD1 or TRBD2 (5 bases each). This CDR3 has 14 residues. Germline CDR1 and CDR2: SGHNT and YYREEE (reference sequence). V shed 3 bases and J shed 6 bases, with 14 bases lying between them. The CDR3 spells CASSSYGDVDTQYF. The CDR3 region has the DNA TGTGCCAGCAGCTCCTACGGGGACGTTGATACGCAGTATTTT.

This clone was seen a few times. CDR3 loop: CASSQRGARQGEQYF. CDR3 in DNA: TGTGCCAGCAGCCAACGAGGGGCTCGACAGGGCGAGCAGTACTTC. The chain employs TRBV27 and TRBJ2-7, with 7 bases aligning to TRBD1. The V gene's germline CDR1 is MNHEY and CDR2 SMNVEV (reference sequence). CDR3 size: 15 residues. V was pared by 6 bases and J by 6 bases, with 14 bases of the junction left unmatched.

The gene calls are TRBV30 and TRBJ2-7; 11 bases fit TRBD1. The CDR3 is made up of 13 amino acids. J lost 1 base, V lost 5 bases, and 1 base had no gene match. Germline V lookup: CDR1 GTSNPN, CDR2 SVGIG (reference sequence). CDR3 coding DNA: TGTGCCTGGGGGACAGGGGGTTCCTACGAGCAGTACTTC. Amino acid sequence: CAWGTGGSYEQYF.

This chain connects TRBV11-2 to TRBJ2-3; D is unresolved. V was clipped by 0 bases and J by 5 bases, with 9 bases between them. The CDR3 has 14 amino acids. The germline gives CDR1 SGHAT, CDR2 FQNNGV. CDR3 DNA sequence: TGTGCCAGCAGCTTAGATAGTTCAGGAGATACGCAGTATTTT. Encoded protein: CASSLDSSGDTQYF. The full variable domain, rest sourced from reference TRBV11-2 and TRBJ2-3, is EAGVAQSPRYKIIEKRQSVAFWCNPISGHATLYWYQQILGQGPKLLIQFQNNGVVDDSQLPKDRFSAERLKGVDSTLKIQPAKLEDSAVYLCASSLDSSGDTQYFGPGTRLTVL.